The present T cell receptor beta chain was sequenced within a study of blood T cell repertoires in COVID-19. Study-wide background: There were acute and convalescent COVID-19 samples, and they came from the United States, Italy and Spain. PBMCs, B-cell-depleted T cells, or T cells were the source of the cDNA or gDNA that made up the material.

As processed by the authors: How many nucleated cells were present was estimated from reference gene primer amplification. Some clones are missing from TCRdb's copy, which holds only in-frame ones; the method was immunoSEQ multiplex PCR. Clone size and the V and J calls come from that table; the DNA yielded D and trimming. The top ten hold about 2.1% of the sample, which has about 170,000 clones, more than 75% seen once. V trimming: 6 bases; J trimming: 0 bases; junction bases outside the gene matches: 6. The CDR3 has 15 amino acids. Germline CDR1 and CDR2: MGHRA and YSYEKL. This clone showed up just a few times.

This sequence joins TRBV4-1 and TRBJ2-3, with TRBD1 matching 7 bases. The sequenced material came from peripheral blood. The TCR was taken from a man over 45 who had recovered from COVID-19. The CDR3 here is CASSLGDSSTDTQYF. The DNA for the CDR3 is TGCGCCAGCAGTCTAGGGGACAGTAGCACAGATACGCAGTATTTT.